The present TCR beta chain was sequenced within a study of T-cell memory formation after mild COVID-19. Study at large: The study found TCR clusters largely donor specific.

From the 5' RACE reads, TCRdb called clonotypes with MiXCR, one entry per CDR3 protein. This table holds about 300,000 distinct CDR3 sequences, roughly 21% found once. This clonotype was picked up one time. Its antigen is not known. Study-wide points: The study detected some responding clones in pre-infection memory, suggesting cross-reactive memory joined.

CDR3 length equals 14 residues. CDR1 SGHDT and CDR2 YYEEEE come from the germline V gene. V lost 6 bases, J lost 4 bases, and 8 bases stayed unmatched. The clonotype was recovered from a man between 18 and 35 years old who had mild COVID-19 (a few samples of this study predate the infection). Cell type and time point are not known. The chain recombines TRBV5-6 with TRBJ2-3, with 7 bases identical to TRBD1. Sequencing was performed on PBMCs or a T cell subset sorted from them (not recorded which). The CDR3 sequence is CASNQPTGADTQYF. The CDR3 DNA reads TGTGCCAGCAACCAACCCACAGGGGCAGATACGCAGTATTTT.